This T cell receptor beta chain was sequenced for a study of cytomegalovirus exposure and HLA in healthy donors. General study findings and limits: Specificity for CMV antigens was confirmed in vitro for three of the CMV-associated chains. The study put 150 or so TCR beta chains on its list as cytomegalovirus-associated.

Assay used: immunoSEQ multiplex PCR; TCRdb lists only in-frame clones, some missing. The sample records tens of thousands of clones, around 90% being singletons. Details on this clone: What it recognizes is unknown.

The sequence derives from a woman younger than 35 in good health and CMV-seropositive. The material sequenced was PBMCs.

In nucleotides, the CDR3 is TGTGCCAGCAGCCAATCCCGGGACAGTCAGCCCCAGCATTTT. Protein sequence: CASSQSRDSQPQHF. The chain is built from TRBV4-2 and TRBJ1-5; 7 positions agree with TRBD1. V was clipped by 2 bases and J by 6 bases; unmatched bases: 4. Per the germline V gene, CDR1 is LGHNA and CDR2 is YNFKEQ. This CDR3 has 14 residues.